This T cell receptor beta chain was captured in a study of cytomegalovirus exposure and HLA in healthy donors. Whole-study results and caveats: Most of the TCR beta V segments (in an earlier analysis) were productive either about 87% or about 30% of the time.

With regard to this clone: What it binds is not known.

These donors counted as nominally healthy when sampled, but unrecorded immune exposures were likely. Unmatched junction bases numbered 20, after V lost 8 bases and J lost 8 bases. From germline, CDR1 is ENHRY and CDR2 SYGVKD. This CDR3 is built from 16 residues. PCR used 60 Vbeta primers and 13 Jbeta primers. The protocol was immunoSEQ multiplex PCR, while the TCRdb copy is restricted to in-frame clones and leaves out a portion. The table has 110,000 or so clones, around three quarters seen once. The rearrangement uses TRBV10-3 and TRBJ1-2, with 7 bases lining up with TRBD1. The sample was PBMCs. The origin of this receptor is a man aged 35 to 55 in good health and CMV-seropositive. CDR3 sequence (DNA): TGTGCCATCCACGAAAGGACAGGAGGACGCCTAAGAGGCTACACCTTC. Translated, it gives CAIHERTGGRLRGYTF.